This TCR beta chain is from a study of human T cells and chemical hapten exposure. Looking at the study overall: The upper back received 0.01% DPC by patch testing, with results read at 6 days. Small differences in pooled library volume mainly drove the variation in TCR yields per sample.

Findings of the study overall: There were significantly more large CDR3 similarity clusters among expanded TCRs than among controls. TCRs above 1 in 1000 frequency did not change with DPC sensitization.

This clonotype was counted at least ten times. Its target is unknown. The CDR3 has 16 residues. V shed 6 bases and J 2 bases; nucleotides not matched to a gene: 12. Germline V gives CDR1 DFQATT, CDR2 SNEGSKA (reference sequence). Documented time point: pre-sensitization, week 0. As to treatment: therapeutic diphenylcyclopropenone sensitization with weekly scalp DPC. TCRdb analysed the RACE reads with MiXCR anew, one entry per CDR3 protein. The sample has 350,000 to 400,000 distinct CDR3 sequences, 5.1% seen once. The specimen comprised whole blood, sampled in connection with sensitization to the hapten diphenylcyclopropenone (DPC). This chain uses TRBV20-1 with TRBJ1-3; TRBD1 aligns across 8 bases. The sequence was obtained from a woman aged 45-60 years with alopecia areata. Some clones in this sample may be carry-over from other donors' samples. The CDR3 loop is CSAGTSGGATGNTIYF. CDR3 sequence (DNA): TGCAGTGCCGGAACTTCAGGGGGCGCGACTGGAAACACCATATATTTT.